This T cell receptor beta chain is drawn from a study of shared clonotypes between healthy human individuals. Naive CD8 isolation took CD45RO-negative cells positively selected for CCR7 and excluded terminally differentiated effector memory CD45RA+ cells. The study's findings and limits: The expectation was that sequencing depth would affect clonotype sharing among donors.

The CDR3 is made up of 15 amino acids, end residues included. Only in-frame clones appear in the TCRdb table, and some are missing; sequencing was by immunoSEQ multiplex PCR. The sample shows approximately 840,000 clones, 90% to 98% of them seen only once. As regards this clone: Its antigen is unidentified. The DNA is left out, because the CDR3 cannot be placed on it with certainty; the CDR3 is given as TCRdb lists it.

The sequenced material came from naive CD8+ T cells sorted from blood. This TCR was recovered from a young man in good health. The chain employs TRBV21-1 and TRBJ1-5. TRBV21-1 counts as a pseudogene. The CDR3 loop is CASSKVGGGNQPQHF.